The 30 T cell receptor beta chains presented below share a single source sample, sequenced in a study of blood T cell repertoires in COVID-19. The table came from immunoSEQ multiplex PCR; TCRdb's copy has only in-frame clones and leaves some out. Here the sample spans about 280,000 clones, about 90% being singletons. Specimen: peripheral blood. The receptor source for this set is a woman younger than 45 who had recovered from COVID-19.

This rearrangement joins TRBV21-1 to TRBJ1-5; TRBD1, the table's D call, lacks a check against the DNA. TRBV21-1 is a pseudogene segment. There are 14 residues in the CDR3. Here the CDR3 reads CASSIDRRYQPQHF. The CDR3 DNA reads TGTGCCAGCAGCATCGACAGGAGGTATCAGCCCCAGCATTTT.

The chain uses TRBV19 and TRBJ2-1; TRBD2 matches 9 bases. The CDR3 runs to 15 residues. Germline-derived CDR1 and CDR2 are LNHDA and SQIVND (reference sequence). With V trimmed by 9 bases and J by 8 bases, 14 bases remained unmatched. This CDR3 is CASAKGLASIHEQFF. In DNA, the CDR3 is TGTGCCAGCGCAAAAGGACTAGCGTCTATCCATGAGCAGTTCTTC.

The chain combines TRBV4-3 with TRBJ2-1, with 9 bases lining up with TRBD1. Germline lookup yields CDR1 LGHNA and CDR2 YSLEER. Trimming removed 5 bases from V and 10 bases from J; junction bases left unmatched: 9. This CDR3 has 14 amino acids. As DNA, the CDR3 is TGCGCCAGCAGCTCAAGGACAGGGGCGAGCGAGCAGTTCTTC. It encodes CASSSRTGASEQFF.

V is TRBV27 and J is TRBJ2-1, with 12 bases fitting TRBD2. V trimming: 5 bases; J trimming: 1 base; junction bases outside the gene matches: 3. This CDR3 is 16 amino acids long. CDR1 is MNHEY and CDR2 is SMNVEV in the germline V gene (reference sequence). CDR3 in amino acids: CASSRGTSGSYNEQFF. CDR3 in DNA: TGTGCCAGCAGTCGCGGGACTAGCGGGTCCTACAATGAGCAGTTCTTC.

The chain couples TRBV3-1 (or the pseudogene TRBV3-2) to TRBJ2-7; perhaps TRBD1 as D (6 bases). V dropped 5 bases and J dropped 2 bases, with 19 bases sitting between them. The germline V gene encodes CDR1 LGHDT and CDR2 YNNKEL (reference sequence). The CDR3 spans 16 residues. CDR3 amino acids: CASSSLYERGTYEQYF. Here the CDR3 DNA reads TGTGCCAGCAGCTCCTTATACGAGAGGGGGACCTACGAGCAGTACTTC.

This rearrangement joins TRBV5-6 to TRBJ2-1; D is perhaps TRBD2 (5 bases). V lost 2 bases to trimming and J lost 10 bases, with 16 bases between them. Germline V gene sequence: CDR1 SGHDT, CDR2 YYEEEE. There are 14 residues in the CDR3. The CDR3 sequence: CASSFSYGGTEQFF. As DNA, the CDR3 is TGTGCCAGCAGCTTCAGCTACGGAGGAACGGAGCAGTTCTTC. Using reference TRBV5-6 and TRBJ2-1 for the parts outside the CDR3, the full variable domain is DAGVTQSPTHLIKTRGQQVTLRCSPKSGHDTVSWYQQALGQGPQFIFQYYEEEERQRGNFPDRFSGHQFPNYSSELNVNALLLGDSALYLCASSFSYGGTEQFFGPGTRLTVL.

The chain has TRBV5-1 and TRBJ2-3; TRBD1 is a possible D gene (6 bases). V was pared by 4 bases and J by 2 bases, with 17 bases between. Germline loops: CDR1 SGHRS, CDR2 YFSETQ. This CDR3 has 16 amino acids. This CDR3 reads CASSPGQGRDTDTQYF. CDR3 nucleotide sequence: TGCGCCAGCAGCCCGGGGCAGGGGCGAGACACAGATACGCAGTATTTT.

This chain joins TRBV30 and TRBJ2-1; a weak D match, TRBD1 (5 bases). Germline V gene lookup returns CDR1 GTSNPN and CDR2 SVGIG (reference sequence). V was shortened by 1 base and J by 2 bases, with 12 bases between the two germline ends. CDR3 size: 15 residues. The CDR3: CAWSGSGFTYNEQFF. CDR3 nucleotides: TGTGCCTGGAGTGGGTCAGGGTTTACCTACAATGAGCAGTTCTTC.

This chain links TRBV19 with TRBJ2-5, with 12 nucleotides matching TRBD2. Germline V gene data show CDR1 as LNHDA and CDR2 as SQIVND (reference sequence). V shed 6 bases and J 9 bases; nucleotides not matched to a gene: 5. The CDR3 extends over 13 amino acids. The CDR3 sequence: CASSVTSGGSQYF. The CDR3 DNA is TGTGCCAGTAGCGTGACTAGCGGGGGATCCCAGTACTTC.

V is TRBV7-2 and J is TRBJ1-5; D remains unclear. Looked up from germline, CDR1 is SGHTA and CDR2 is FQGNSA. Trimming left V 3 bases short and J 3 bases short, with 15 bases between. The CDR3 runs to 16 residues. CDR3 loop: CASSLTVGGINQPQHF. The CDR3 coding sequence is TGTGCCAGCAGCTTGACGGTCGGCGGAATCAATCAGCCCCAGCATTTT. The full variable domain, its missing parts supplied by reference TRBV7-2 and TRBJ1-5, is GAGVSQSPSNKVTEKGKDVELRCDPISGHTALYWYRQSLGQGLEFLIYFQGNSAPDKSGLPSDRFSAERTGGSVSTLTIQRTQQEDSAVYLCASSLTVGGINQPQHFGDGTRLSIL.

The J gene is TRBJ1-3, the V gene TRBV3-1 (or the pseudogene TRBV3-2); TRBD1 might be the D (5 bases). Germline V gene lookup returns CDR1 LGHDT and CDR2 YNNKEL (reference sequence). This CDR3 has 18 amino acids. V dropped 1 base and J dropped 3 bases, with 19 bases sitting between them. The CDR3 loop reads CASSQAFMTAFSGNTIYF. The CDR3 DNA reads TGTGCCAGCAGCCAAGCCTTCATGACAGCCTTTAGTGGAAACACCATATATTTT.

This chain uses TRBV5-4 with TRBJ2-1; 8 bases are shared with TRBD2. The CDR3 spans 16 residues. Per the germline V gene, CDR1 is SGHNT and CDR2 is YYREEE (reference sequence). After removal of 4 bases from V and 2 bases from J, the junction contained 8 bases not matched to a gene. CDR3 nucleotide sequence: TGTGCCAGCAGCCTGCTCTCCGGGAGGGCCTACAATGAGCAGTTCTTC. Translating it yields CASSLLSGRAYNEQFF.

The chain recombines TRBV27 with TRBJ1-4; D not resolved. Trimming removed 8 bases from V and 6 bases from J, with 7 bases in between. CDR3 length equals 11 residues. Per the germline V gene, CDR1 is MNHEY and CDR2 is SMNVEV (reference sequence). The CDR3 DNA is TGTGCCAGCGCCTACGATGAAAAACTGTTTTTT. Its protein product is CASAYDEKLFF.

Only a few counts were recorded for this clone. The chain has TRBV2 and TRBJ2-3; tentatively, D is TRBD2 (6 bases). In germline, CDR1 is SNHLY, CDR2 FYNNEI. Trimming pared 10 bases from V and 4 bases from J, leaving 12 bases between. CDR3 length equals 12 residues. The CDR3 DNA reads TGTGCCATGGACCGGGACTCAGATACGCAGTATTTT. This codes for CAMDRDSDTQYF.

This clone has a handful of counts. The chain has TRBV29-1 and TRBJ1-3; 7 bases map to TRBD1. Germline V gives CDR1 SQVTM, CDR2 ANQGSEA. The CDR3 is 15 amino acids. Losses at the gene ends were 7 bases for V and 3 bases for J; bases not matched to a gene: 12. For the CDR3, the DNA is TGCAGCGCCCGACTGACAGGGACCAGTGGAAACACCATATATTTT. Its translation is CSARLTGTSGNTIYF.

This rearrangement joins TRBV5-1 to TRBJ2-4, with 11 positions matching TRBD1. Losses at the gene ends were 5 bases for V and 9 bases for J; bases not matched to a gene: 10. Per the germline V gene, CDR1 is SGHRS and CDR2 is YFSETQ. This CDR3 is built from 15 residues. The CDR3 region has the DNA TGCGCCAGCAGTTTCGGGACAGGGGGAATTGTCATTCAGTACTTC. It codes for CASSFGTGGIVIQYF.

The J gene is TRBJ2-3, the V gene TRBV3-1 (or the pseudogene TRBV3-2); 13 nucleotides line up with TRBD2. This CDR3 is built from 15 residues. In germline, CDR1 is LGHDT, CDR2 YNNKEL (reference sequence). Trimming took 7 bases from V and 5 from J; bases not matched to a gene: 6. Here the CDR3 reads CASTIGLAGVDTQYF. CDR3 DNA sequence: TGTGCCAGCACCATAGGACTAGCGGGAGTAGATACGCAGTATTTT.

The sample holds many counts of this clone. J is TRBJ1-3 and V is TRBV5-1; 9 bases agree with TRBD1. The trim removed 3 bases at V and 0 bases at J, leaving 13 bases unmatched. This CDR3 has 19 residues. Germline CDR1 reads SGHRS; CDR2 reads YFSETQ. CDR3 in DNA: TGCGCCAGCAGCTACAATGGCGGACAGGGGCTTCTCTCTGGAAACACCATATATTTT. Its translation: CASSYNGGQGLLSGNTIYF.

The V gene is TRBV30, the J gene TRBJ2-3; no firm D call. The CDR3 has 12 residues. Trimming stripped 2 bases from V and 4 bases from J, with 7 bases between. CDR1 and CDR2 (germline): GTSNPN, SVGIG (reference sequence). CDR3 region: CAWSISADTQYF. The CDR3 region has the DNA TGTGCCTGGAGTATTAGTGCAGATACGCAGTATTTT.

This chain uses TRBV6-2 or TRBV6-3 with TRBJ1-5; a possible D gene is TRBD1 (5 bases). The CDR3 extends over 13 amino acids. Germline lookup yields CDR1 MNHEY and CDR2 SVGEGT. V dropped 5 bases and J dropped 7 bases, with 12 bases sitting between them. The CDR3 spells CASSAWQGQPQHF. CDR3 in DNA: TGTGCCAGCAGTGCCTGGCAGGGACAGCCCCAGCATTTT.

The chain couples TRBV6-5 to TRBJ1-3; D not certain. The CDR3 contains 16 residues. The germline V gene encodes CDR1 MNHEY and CDR2 SVGAGI. Trimming stripped 0 bases from V and 0 bases from J, with 9 bases between. This CDR3 is CASSYSSVGSGNTIYF. CDR3 coding DNA: TGTGCCAGCAGTTACTCGAGTGTTGGCTCTGGAAACACCATATATTTT.

V gene TRBV11-3 combines with J gene TRBJ2-2; TRBD2 is a possible D gene (5 bases). This CDR3 has 15 residues. Germline V gives CDR1 SGHNT, CDR2 YENEEA. V shed 1 base and J shed 2 bases, with 8 bases lying between them. The CDR3 DNA reads as TGTGCCAGCAGCTTAGGGGAGTCCAACACCGGGGAGCTGTTTTTT. Translated, it gives CASSLGESNTGELFF.

The genes are TRBV27 and TRBJ2-3, with TRBD2 as a possible D gene (5 bases). The CDR3 extends over 19 amino acids. From germline, CDR1 is MNHEY and CDR2 SMNVEV (reference sequence). Trimming cost V 3 bases and J 3 bases, with 25 bases left between them. The CDR3 coding sequence is TGTGCCAGCAGTTTTAGGGCTAGCCCCCTCATTCGGCCGACAGATACGCAGTATTTT. Translated, it gives CASSFRASPLIRPTDTQYF.

The chain couples TRBV10-1 to TRBJ1-2; D may be TRBD1 (6 bases). Deletions cut 0 bases from V and 7 bases from J, with 6 bases between. Germline V gene data show CDR1 as WNHNN and CDR2 as SYGVQD (reference sequence). The CDR3 loop spans 12 amino acids. CDR3 residues: CASSESDSGYTF. The CDR3 coding sequence is TGCGCCAGCAGTGAGTCGGACAGTGGCTACACCTTC.

In the case of this clone: Within the sample, other DNA sequences also encode this same CDR3. This rearrangement joins TRBV5-4 to TRBJ2-7; D call uncertain. The germline V gene has CDR1 SGHNT and CDR2 YYREEE (reference sequence). CDR3 size: 14 residues. The V and J ends lost 0 bases and 2 bases respectively, with 9 bases between them. CDR3 coding DNA: TGTGCCAGCAGCTTGGGCGGCGGAACCTACGAGCAGTACTTC. This codes for CASSLGGGTYEQYF.

This clone was observed a handful of times. This chain joins TRBV5-4 and TRBJ2-7; D may be TRBD1 (6 bases). The CDR3 sequence is 13 residues long. The ends were cut back, 2 bases at V and 6 bases at J, with 12 bases in the middle. Germline V gene data show CDR1 as SGHNT and CDR2 as YYREEE (reference sequence). In DNA form, the CDR3 reads TGTGCCAGCAGCTTTGGCAGGGGTAGCGAGCAGTACTTC. As protein: CASSFGRGSEQYF.

The rearrangement links TRBV19 to TRBJ2-3; 14 nucleotides agree with TRBD2. The CDR3 has 14 amino acids. V was clipped by 8 bases and J by 4 bases; unmatched bases: 2. Per germline, CDR1 LNHDA and CDR2 SQIVND (reference sequence). This CDR3 is CASLGLAGADTQYF. The CDR3 region has the DNA TGTGCCAGTCTGGGACTAGCGGGAGCAGATACGCAGTATTTT. Variable domain in full (rest from reference TRBV19 and TRBJ2-3): DGGITQSPKYLFRKEGQNVTLSCEQNLNHDAMYWYRQDPGQGLRLIYYSQIVNDFQKGDIAEGYSVSREKKESFPLTVTSAQKNPTAFYLCASLGLAGADTQYFGPGTRLTVL.

This clone was seen only once. V gene TRBV25-1 combines with J gene TRBJ1-5; D possibly corresponds to TRBD1 (5 bases). CDR1 and CDR2 (germline): MGHDK, SYGVNS. V was clipped by 3 bases and J by 0 bases, with 15 bases between them. The CDR3 is 17 amino acids. The CDR3 region is CASSEWGRAYSNQPQHF. CDR3 nucleotide sequence: TGTGCCAGCAGTGAGTGGGGCCGGGCATATAGCAATCAGCCCCAGCATTTT.

The V call is TRBV11-2, the J call TRBJ2-2; 10 bases line up with TRBD2. CDR3 length: 18 amino acids. CDR1 is SGHAT, CDR2 FQNNGV, per germline. V dropped 0 bases and J dropped 7; count of bases not matched to a gene: 11. The DNA for the CDR3 is TGTGCCAGCAGCTTAGATCTAGCTAGCGGGAGTGTCGGCGGGGAGCTGTTTTTT. This translates into CASSLDLASGSVGGELFF.

This chain joins TRBV24-1 and TRBJ1-5; 8 bases fit TRBD1. The CDR3 loop spans 20 amino acids. CDR1 KGHDR and CDR2 SFDVKD come from the germline V gene. The ends lost 4 bases at V and 0 bases at J; junction bases unmatched: 16. The CDR3 DNA reads as TGTGCCACCAGTGAAAGCTCAGGGGGCGCCGGGGGATATAGCAATCAGCCCCAGCATTTT. This sequence encodes CATSESSGGAGGYSNQPQHF.